This TCR beta chain derives from a study of blood T cell repertoires in COVID-19. Comment on this clone: At the DNA level, this CDR3 is encoded by other sequences in the same sample as well.

Those who participated ranged in age from roughly 18 to 100 years and resided in 20 to 30 US areas. Looked up from germline, CDR1 is KGHSH and CDR2 is LQKENI. The CDR3 is made up of 14 amino acids. V was pared by 3 bases and J by 1 base, with 2 bases of the junction left unmatched. Data came from immunoSEQ multiplex PCR; TCRdb stores just in-frame clones and leaves some out. Of around 400,000 clones in the sample, around 83% were seen once. This chain connects TRBV18 to TRBJ1-1; TRBD1 aligns across 7 bases. Sequenced: PBMCs or T cells enriched from blood (not recorded which). The receptor was derived from a woman aged 45-59 years who had recovered from COVID-19. In DNA, the CDR3 is TGTGCCAGCTCACCCGGGACAGAGAACACTGAAGCTTTCTTT. Amino acids: CASSPGTENTEAFF.